This T cell receptor beta chain came from a study of CD8+ T cells in alopecia areata. cDNA serving as the sequencing template came from extracted, reverse transcribed RNA. Generated by immunoSEQ multiplex PCR, the TCRdb table keeps only in-frame clones and is missing some. The data contain 120,000 or so clones, around 50% of them seen just once; the ten biggest clones take up 4.5% to 5.5%. Trimming pared 3 bases from V and 6 bases from J, leaving 18 bases between. The CDR3 loop spans 16 amino acids. Per germline, CDR1 MGHRA and CDR2 YSYEKL. The origin of this receptor is a human donor with alopecia areata. The rearrangement joins TRBV4-1 to TRBJ1-5; tentative D call: TRBD1 (6 bases). Sequencing used CD4+ T cells sorted from blood, obtained at week 0. The CDR3 loop is CASSHVQGGRGQPQHF. CDR3 DNA: TGCGCCAGCAGCCATGTACAAGGGGGGAGAGGTCAGCCCCAGCATTTT.